This entry describes one T cell receptor (beta chain). The sample is drawn from a study of Ad26.COV2.S vaccination and SARS-CoV-2 variants. The CDR3 has 16 residues. Germline CDR1 is GTSNPN and CDR2 is SVGIG (reference sequence). V lost 2 bases and J lost 8, with 22 bases in between. Sequencing used immunoSEQ multiplex PCR; TCRdb keeps in-frame clones, though not all of them. Of roughly 350,000 clones listed, about 89% are singletons. Treatment of the sample: around 19 received Ad26.COV2.S at low or high dose, single or two shots; several received placebo; per-sample allocation not given. At day 63 after the first vaccine or placebo injection, samples were drawn.

This receptor was identified in a person aged 18-65 years who received the Ad26.COV2.S COVID-19 vaccine or a placebo. The specimen was peripheral blood, collected in a trial of Ad26.COV2.S vaccine versus placebo. J is TRBJ2-4 and V is TRBV30; possibly TRBD1 or TRBD2 for D (6 bases each). The DNA for the CDR3 is TGTGCCTGGAGTCCTAACTTTGGGGGGCTGCGGGACATTCAGTACTTC. It is translated as CAWSPNFGGLRDIQYF.